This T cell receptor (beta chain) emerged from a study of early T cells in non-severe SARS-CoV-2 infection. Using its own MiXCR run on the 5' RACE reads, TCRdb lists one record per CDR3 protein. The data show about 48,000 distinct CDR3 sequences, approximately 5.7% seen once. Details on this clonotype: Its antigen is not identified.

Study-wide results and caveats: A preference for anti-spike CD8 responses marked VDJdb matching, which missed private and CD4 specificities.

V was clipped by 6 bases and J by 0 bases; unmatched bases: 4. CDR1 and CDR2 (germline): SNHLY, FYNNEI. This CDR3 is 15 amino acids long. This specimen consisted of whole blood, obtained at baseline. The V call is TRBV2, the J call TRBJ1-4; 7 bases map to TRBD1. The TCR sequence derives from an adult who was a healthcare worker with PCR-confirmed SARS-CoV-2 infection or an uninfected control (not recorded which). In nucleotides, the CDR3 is TGTGCCAGCAGCGAGGACAGGACAACTAATGAAAAACTGTTTTTT. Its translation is CASSEDRTTNEKLFF. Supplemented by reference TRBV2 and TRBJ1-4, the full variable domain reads EPEVTQTPSHQVTQMGQEVILRCVPISNHLYFYWYRQILGQKVEFLVSFYNNEISEKSEIFDDQFSVERPDGSNFTLKIRSTKLEDSAMYFCASSEDRTTNEKLFFGSGTQLSVL.